The subject of this entry is one TCR beta chain. The antigen this receptor binds is unknown. Per-nucleotide qualities are absent, and no much larger clonotype sits a single base away. The V end gives up 7 bases and the J end 8 bases, leaving 11 bases in the junction not matched to a gene. The CDR3 sequence holds 14 residues, the cysteine and phenylalanine included. Only the CDR3 part of the read is kept: 42 bases, read in frame from the first base. CDR1 and CDR2 are drawn from the germline V gene: LGHNT, FRNRAP. RNA was extracted using the RNeasy kit, and about 0.5 to 1 ug of the RNA was reverse transcribed with random hexamers. The immunoSEQ multiplex PCR assay, which covers 54 Vbeta and 13 Jbeta segments, was used to amplify TCR beta CDR3 regions. PCR amplification bias was corrected using a synthetic template baseline for primer optimization and computational correction. The source study handled its data this way. Reads were annotated to V, D and J genes per IMGT and analyzed with immunoSEQ Analyzer, keeping only productive sequences. To calculate clonality, Shannon entropy was normalized by log2 of the number of productive unique sequences and then subtracted from one. For each patient and control, public and private clones were evaluated among the 100 most prevalent clones. A clone was defined as Susac-specific if it was absent from the healthy and MS cohorts, from some 1,100 published viral clones and from other ImmuneACCESS disease sequences. TCRdb reprocessed the public reads (quality trimming at Q25 with fastp, clone calling with MiXCR) and kept in-frame beta chains. Rows with a matching CDR3 protein are joined into one entry that keeps the most common DNA and genes. Clone size and V and J calls follow TCRdb, not the original study. The sample records under 150,000 distinct CDR3 sequences, 75% to 90% of which are singletons. The ten largest clones represent roughly 0.5% of the sample.

The entry originates in a study of CD8 T cells in Susac syndrome (dated by TCRdb to about 2019). About the full investigation: The study used repertoire sequencing to test whether antigen drove CD8+ T cell activation and differentiation in Susac syndrome. The study compared CD8+ T cell repertoire clonality among roughly 12 healthy donors, 14 Susac syndrome patients and approximately 16 multiple sclerosis patients. Study-wide conclusions, independent of this receptor: The TCR sequencing and HLA analysis was acknowledged to have included a relatively small number of individuals.

High-throughput TCR beta sequencing profiled peripheral blood CD8+ and CD4+ T cells from healthy donors, Susac syndrome patients and multiple sclerosis patients. The multiple sclerosis controls were treatment-naive patients whose relapsing-remitting disease, either stable or active, fulfilled the revised McDonald criteria. Bulk CD8+ and CD4+ T cells were purified magnetically by negative isolation, whereas CD8+ TEMRA cells were enriched by FACS. Blood was drawn into EDTA tubes, processed within 24 hours, and PBMCs were isolated by density gradient centrifugation. PBMCs intended for TCR sequencing were frozen in liquid nitrogen and were later thawed in a 37 degrees C water bath. The sorted or isolated CD4+, CD8+ and CD8+ TEMRA cells had a purity of 90% or higher.

Rearrangement joined TRBV12-5 to TRBJ1-1, and 9 junction bases match TRBD1. This TCR was recovered from a human donor with multiple sclerosis. Sequenced: CD8+ T cells from PBMCs. In nucleotides, the sequence is TGTGCTAGTGCTCCGGACAGGGGCTTACGGGAAGCTTTCTTT. Translation gives CASAPDRGLREAFF.